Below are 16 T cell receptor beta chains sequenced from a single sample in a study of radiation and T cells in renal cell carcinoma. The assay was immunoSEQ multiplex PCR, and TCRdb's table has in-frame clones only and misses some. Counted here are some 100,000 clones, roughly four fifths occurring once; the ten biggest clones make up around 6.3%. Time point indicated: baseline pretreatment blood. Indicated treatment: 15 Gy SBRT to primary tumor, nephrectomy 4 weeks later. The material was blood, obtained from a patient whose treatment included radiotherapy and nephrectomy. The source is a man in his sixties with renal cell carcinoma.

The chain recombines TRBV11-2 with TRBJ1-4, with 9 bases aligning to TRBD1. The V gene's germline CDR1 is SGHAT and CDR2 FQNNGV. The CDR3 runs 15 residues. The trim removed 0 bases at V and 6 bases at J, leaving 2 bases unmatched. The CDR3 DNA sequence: TGTGCCAGCAGCTTAGATTGGACAGGGGATGAAAAACTGTTTTTT. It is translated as CASSLDWTGDEKLFF.

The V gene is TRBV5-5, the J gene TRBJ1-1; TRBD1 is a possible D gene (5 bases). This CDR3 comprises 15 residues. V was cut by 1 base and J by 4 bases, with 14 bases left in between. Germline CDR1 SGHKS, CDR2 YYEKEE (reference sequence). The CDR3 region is CASSLSSGSATEAFF. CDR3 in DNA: TGTGCCAGCAGCTTGTCTTCAGGGTCGGCCACTGAAGCTTTCTTT. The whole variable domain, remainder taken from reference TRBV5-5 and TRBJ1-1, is DAGVTQSPTHLIKTRGQQVTLRCSPISGHKSVSWYQQVLGQGPQFIFQYYEKEERGRGNFPDRFSARQFPNYSSELNVNALLLGDSALYLCASSLSSGSATEAFFGQGTRLTVV.

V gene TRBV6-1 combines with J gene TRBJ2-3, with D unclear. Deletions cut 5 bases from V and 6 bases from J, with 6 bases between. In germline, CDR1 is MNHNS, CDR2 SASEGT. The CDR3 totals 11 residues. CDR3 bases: TGTGCCAGCAGTTTTTCGGATACGCAGTATTTT. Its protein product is CASSFSDTQYF.

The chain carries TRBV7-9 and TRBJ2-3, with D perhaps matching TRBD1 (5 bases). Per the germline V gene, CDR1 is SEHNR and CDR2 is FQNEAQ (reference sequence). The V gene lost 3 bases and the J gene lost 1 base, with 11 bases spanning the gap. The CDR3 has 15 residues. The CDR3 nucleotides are TGTGCCAGCAGCTTCAGGGAAGTGCGCACAGATACGCAGTATTTT. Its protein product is CASSFREVRTDTQYF.

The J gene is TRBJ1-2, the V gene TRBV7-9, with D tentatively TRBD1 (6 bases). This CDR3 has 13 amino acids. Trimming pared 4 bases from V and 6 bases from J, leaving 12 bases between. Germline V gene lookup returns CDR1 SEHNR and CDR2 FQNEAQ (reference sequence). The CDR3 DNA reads TGTGCCAGCAGCTCAACCAGGACAGATGGCTACACCTTC. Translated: CASSSTRTDGYTF.

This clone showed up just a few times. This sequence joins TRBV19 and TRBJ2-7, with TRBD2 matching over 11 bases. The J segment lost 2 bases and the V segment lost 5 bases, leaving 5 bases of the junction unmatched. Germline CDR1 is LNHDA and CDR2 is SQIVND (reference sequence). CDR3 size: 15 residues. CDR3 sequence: CASSALAGGPYEQYF. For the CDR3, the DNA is TGTGCCAGTAGTGCCCTAGCGGGAGGCCCCTACGAGCAGTACTTC. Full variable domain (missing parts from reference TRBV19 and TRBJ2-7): DGGITQSPKYLFRKEGQNVTLSCEQNLNHDAMYWYRQDPGQGLRLIYYSQIVNDFQKGDIAEGYSVSREKKESFPLTVTSAQKNPTAFYLCASSALAGGPYEQYFGPGTRLTVT.

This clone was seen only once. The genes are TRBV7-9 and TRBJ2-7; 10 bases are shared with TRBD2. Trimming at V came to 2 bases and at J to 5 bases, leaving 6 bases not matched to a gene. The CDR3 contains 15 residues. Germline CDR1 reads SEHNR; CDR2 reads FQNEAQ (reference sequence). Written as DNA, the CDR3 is TGTGCCAGCAGCTTAAGAGCGGGAGGGCTCAACGAGCAGTACTTC. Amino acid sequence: CASSLRAGGLNEQYF.

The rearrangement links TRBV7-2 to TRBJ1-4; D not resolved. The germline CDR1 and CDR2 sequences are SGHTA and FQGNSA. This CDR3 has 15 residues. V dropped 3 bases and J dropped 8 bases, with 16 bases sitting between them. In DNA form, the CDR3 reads TGTGCCAGCAGCTTGTTTGGAGGCCCCCAAGAAAAACTGTTTTTT. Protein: CASSLFGGPQEKLFF.

The CDR3 nucleotides are TGTGCCAGCAGTAGAGGGGTCCCGAACACTGAAGCTTTCTTT. It specifies CASSRGVPNTEAFF. This chain links TRBV27 with TRBJ1-1, with D possibly TRBD1 on 5 matching bases. The CDR3 runs 14 residues. V was shortened by 5 bases and J by 1 base, with 11 bases between the two germline ends. Per germline, CDR1 MNHEY and CDR2 SMNVEV (reference sequence).

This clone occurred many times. The CDR3 nucleotides are TGTGCCAGCGGGACAGGGACTAATGAAAAACTGTTTTTT. Its translation: CASGTGTNEKLFF. V is TRBV6-1 and J is TRBJ1-4, with 9 bases identical to TRBD1. V lost 8 bases, J lost 2 bases, and 0 bases stayed unmatched. CDR3 size: 13 residues. Germline-derived CDR1 and CDR2 are MNHNS and SASEGT.

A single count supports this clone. The CDR3 DNA is TGCGCCAGCAGCTTGCAGCGGGAGGGGGATACGCAGTATTTT. It codes for CASSLQREGDTQYF. V is TRBV5-1 and J is TRBJ2-3; 10 bases map to TRBD2. Germline V CDR1 and CDR2: SGHRS, YFSETQ. The CDR3 is 14 amino acids. The V gene end was trimmed by 1 base and the J gene end by 6 bases; junction bases not matched to a gene: 2.

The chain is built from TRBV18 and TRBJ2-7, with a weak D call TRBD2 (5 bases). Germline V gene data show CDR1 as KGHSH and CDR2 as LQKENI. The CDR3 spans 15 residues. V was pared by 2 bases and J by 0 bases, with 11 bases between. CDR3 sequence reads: CASSPIEGSSYEQYF. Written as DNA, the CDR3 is TGTGCCAGCTCACCAATCGAGGGTAGCTCCTACGAGCAGTACTTC.

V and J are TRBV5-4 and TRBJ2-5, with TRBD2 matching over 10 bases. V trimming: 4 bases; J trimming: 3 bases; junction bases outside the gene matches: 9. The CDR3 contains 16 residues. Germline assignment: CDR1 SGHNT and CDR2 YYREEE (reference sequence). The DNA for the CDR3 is TGTGCCAGCAGCCCCTCAAGCGGGAGGGCCAAAGAGACCCAGTACTTC. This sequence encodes CASSPSSGRAKETQYF. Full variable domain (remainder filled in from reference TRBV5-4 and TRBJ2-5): ETGVTQSPTHLIKTRGQQVTLRCSSQSGHNTVSWYQQALGQGPQFIFQYYREEENGRGNFPPRFSGLQFPNYSSELNVNALELDDSALYLCASSPSSGRAKETQYFGPGTRLLVL.

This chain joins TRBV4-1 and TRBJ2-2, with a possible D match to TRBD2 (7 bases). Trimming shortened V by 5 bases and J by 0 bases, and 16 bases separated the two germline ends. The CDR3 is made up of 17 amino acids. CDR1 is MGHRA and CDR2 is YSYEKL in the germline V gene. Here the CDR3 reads CASSWALGGPNTGELFF. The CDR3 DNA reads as TGCGCCAGCAGCTGGGCCCTGGGGGGGCCGAACACCGGGGAGCTGTTTTTT.

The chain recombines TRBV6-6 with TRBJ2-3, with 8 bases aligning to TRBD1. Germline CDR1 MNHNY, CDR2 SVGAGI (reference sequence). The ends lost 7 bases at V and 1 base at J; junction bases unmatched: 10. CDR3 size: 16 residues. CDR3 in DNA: TGTGCCAGCACAGACAGGGGCTTCGGGCGCACAGATACGCAGTATTTT. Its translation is CASTDRGFGRTDTQYF.

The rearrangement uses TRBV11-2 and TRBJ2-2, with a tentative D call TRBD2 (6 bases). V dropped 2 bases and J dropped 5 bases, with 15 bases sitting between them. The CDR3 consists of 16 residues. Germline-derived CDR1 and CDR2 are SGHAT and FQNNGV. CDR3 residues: CASSLLNGGGTGELFF. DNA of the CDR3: TGTGCCAGCAGCTTACTTAACGGGGGAGGAACCGGGGAGCTGTTTTTT.